This T cell receptor (beta chain) was retrieved from a study of cytomegalovirus exposure and HLA in healthy donors. Study context: Earlier work reported about 110 million unique TCR beta sequences from 180 million or so T cells. Broader study findings: TCR beta chains numbering under 200 were designated cytomegalovirus-associated. Common viral pathogens were later found to be apparently linked to several of the most significant clusters.

Primers for the PCR totalled 60 Vbeta and 13 Jbeta. In the original workflow: The count from a later analysis was about 80 million unique TCR beta chains, 9 million to 12 million of them shared. The data were produced by immunoSEQ multiplex PCR, yet TCRdb's version contains in-frame clones alone and is incomplete. V, J and clone size are those of that table, while D and trimming were read from the DNA. The sample has more than 85,000 clones; about 80% are singletons. About this clone: Antigen unknown.

The origin of this receptor is a man in his forties in good health and CMV-seronegative. Sequencing was performed on PBMCs.

The CDR3 bases are TGCGCTACGAAGAAGGGGACTAGCGGGAGTAATGAGCAGTTCTTC. It encodes CATKKGTSGSNEQFF. This sequence joins TRBV4-3 and TRBJ2-1, with 14 bases aligning to TRBD2. The CDR3 contains 15 residues. CDR1 and CDR2 (germline): LGHNA, YSLEER.